Here is one T cell receptor (beta chain) with its context. This clone was observed once. The antigen this receptor binds is unknown. Base qualities were left out, and no much larger clone turns up one base away. The immunoSEQ Assay, a bias-controlled multiplex PCR, was used to amplify TCRbeta CDR3 regions from genomic DNA. In the paper's pipeline: Within the assay, amplification of reference gene primers was used to estimate how many nucleated cells each sample contained. To quantify the absolute abundance of each unique TCRbeta CDR3 rearrangement, sequence reads were collapsed and filtered. For each sample, productive Simpson clonality was calculated as the square root of Simpson's diversity index across productive rearrangements. This immuneACCESS table, as held by TCRdb, lists in-frame sequences with V and J called but not all clones. Of the missing ones, under half trace to an unresolved V gene in checked studies; the others have no known cause. The DNA was the basis for D and trimming; V, J and clone size are from that table. The sample has approximately 380,000 clones on record, roughly 91% of them singletons. 0.9% to 1.5% of the sample comes from the top ten.

Participants in the prospective study were aged roughly 18 to 95 years, lived in 20 to 30 United States geographic areas, and enrolled through a virtual design. In the prospective study, cohorts were assigned on the basis of participant-reported clinical history obtained from a screening survey and a study questionnaire. Recovered participants in ImmuneRACE Cohort 3 were defined by two consecutive negative NP/OP PCR tests, clearance by a healthcare professional, or resolution of symptoms. In the prospective study, whole blood, serum and a nasopharyngeal or oropharyngeal swab were collected from each participant by mobile phlebotomists. Over a roughly two-month period, participants in the prospective study had the option of providing additional blood draws and questionnaires. Prospective study blood samples were shipped either frozen or at room temperature before DNA extraction. This sample was included in a study of blood T cell repertoires in COVID-19 (dated by TCRdb to the early 2020s). The study in broad terms: Collaborator samples came from the United States, Italy and Spain and covered acute and convalescent phases of COVID-19. The sample metadata nearly always contained a de-identified subject ID, COVID-19 status, age in years and sex. HLA class I and class II types, where available, came from metadata supplied by the sample provider rather than from assay-based typing. The samples were drawn from the first 160 participants of the ongoing ImmuneRACE study and from some 1,300 subjects provided by 6 global collaborators. The material from the prospective study consisted of cDNA or gDNA derived from T cells, B-cell-depleted T cells, or PBMCs. The repertoires were made available in a free public database intended to serve as a resource for research on the immune response to SARS-CoV-2. The dataset comprised deeply sampled blood TCRbeta repertoires from subjects exposed to, actively infected with, or recovered from COVID-19.

Study-wide conclusions, independent of this receptor: Clinical and demographic metadata were provided uncurated, with the amount varying by source and participant.

Including the terminal cysteine and phenylalanine, the CDR3 comprises 13 residues. CDR3 DNA only is kept here, 39 bases in frame from base 1. V is shortened by 3 bases, J by 4 bases, and the region joining them spans 9 bases. The germline V gene specifies SNHLY as CDR1 and FYNNEI as CDR2. The sample consisted of PBMCs or T cells enriched from blood (not recorded which). This sequence was found in a woman between 18 and 29 years old who had recovered from COVID-19. The receptor chain draws on TRBV2 and TRBJ1-2; there is no confident call for the D gene. The nucleotides are TGTGCCAGCAGTGACGCTCCGGGCTATGGCTACACCTTC. The encoded protein is CASSDAPGYGYTF.